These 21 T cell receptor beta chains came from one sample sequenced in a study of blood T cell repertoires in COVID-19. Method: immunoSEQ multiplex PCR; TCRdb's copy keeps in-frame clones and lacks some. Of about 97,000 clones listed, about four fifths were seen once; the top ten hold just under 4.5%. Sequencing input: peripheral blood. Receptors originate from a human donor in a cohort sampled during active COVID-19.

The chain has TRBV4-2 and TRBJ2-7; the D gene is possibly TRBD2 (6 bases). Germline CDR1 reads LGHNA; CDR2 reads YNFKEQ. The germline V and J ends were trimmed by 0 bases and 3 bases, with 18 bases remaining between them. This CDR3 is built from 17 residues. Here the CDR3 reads CASSQDVRPGRNYEQYF. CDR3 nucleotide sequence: TGTGCCAGCAGCCAAGATGTTAGGCCAGGGAGGAACTACGAGCAGTACTTC.

DNA for the CDR3: TGTGCCAGCAGCGCCCAACAGAGCTCTGGGGCCAACGTCCTGACTTTC. Translating it yields CASSAQQSSGANVLTF. V is TRBV9 and J is TRBJ2-6, with D uncertain. V was clipped by 3 bases and J by 0 bases, with 10 bases between them. CDR1 is SGDLS and CDR2 is YYNGEE in the germline V gene. This CDR3 contains 16 residues.

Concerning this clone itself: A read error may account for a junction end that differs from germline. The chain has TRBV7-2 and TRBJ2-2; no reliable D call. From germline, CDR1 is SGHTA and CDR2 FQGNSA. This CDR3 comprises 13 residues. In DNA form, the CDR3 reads TGTGCCAGCAGCTTACGGTTCGAGTCGTTCCCGATTTTT. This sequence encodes CASSLRFESFPIF.

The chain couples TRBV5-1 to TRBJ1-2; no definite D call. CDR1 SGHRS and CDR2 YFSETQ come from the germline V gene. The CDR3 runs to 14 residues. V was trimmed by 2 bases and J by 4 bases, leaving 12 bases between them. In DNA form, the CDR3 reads TGCGCCAGCAGCTTAGGCAGCACTAGCTATGGCTACACCTTC. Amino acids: CASSLGSTSYGYTF.

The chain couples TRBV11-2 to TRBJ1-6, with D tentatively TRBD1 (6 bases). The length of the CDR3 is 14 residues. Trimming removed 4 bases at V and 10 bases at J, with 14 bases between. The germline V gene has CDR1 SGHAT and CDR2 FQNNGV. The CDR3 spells CASSYYREGSPLHF. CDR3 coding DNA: TGTGCCAGCAGCTACTACAGGGAGGGATCACCCCTCCACTTT. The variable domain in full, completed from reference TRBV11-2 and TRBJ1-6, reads EAGVAQSPRYKIIEKRQSVAFWCNPISGHATLYWYQQILGQGPKLLIQFQNNGVVDDSQLPKDRFSAERLKGVDSTLKIQPAKLEDSAVYLCASSYYREGSPLHFGNGTRLTVT.

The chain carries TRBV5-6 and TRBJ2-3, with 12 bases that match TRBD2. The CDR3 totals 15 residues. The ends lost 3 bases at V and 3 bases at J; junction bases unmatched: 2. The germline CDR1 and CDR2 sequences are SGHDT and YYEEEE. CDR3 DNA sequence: TGTGCCAGCAGCTATGGACTAGCGGGGACAGATACGCAGTATTTT. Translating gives CASSYGLAGTDTQYF.

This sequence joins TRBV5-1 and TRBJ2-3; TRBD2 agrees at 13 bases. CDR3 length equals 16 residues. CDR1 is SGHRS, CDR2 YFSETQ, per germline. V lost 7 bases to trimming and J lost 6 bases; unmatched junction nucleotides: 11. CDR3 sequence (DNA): TGCGCCAGCCGCAGTACTAGCGGGGGGGCTTGGGATACGCAGTATTTT. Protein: CASRSTSGGAWDTQYF.

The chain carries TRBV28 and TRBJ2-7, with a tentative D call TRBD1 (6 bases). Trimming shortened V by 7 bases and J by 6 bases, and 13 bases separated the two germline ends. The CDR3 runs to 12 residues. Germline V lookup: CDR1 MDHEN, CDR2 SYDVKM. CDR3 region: CASKGRGFEQYF. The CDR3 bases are TGTGCCAGCAAGGGCAGGGGATTCGAGCAGTACTTC.

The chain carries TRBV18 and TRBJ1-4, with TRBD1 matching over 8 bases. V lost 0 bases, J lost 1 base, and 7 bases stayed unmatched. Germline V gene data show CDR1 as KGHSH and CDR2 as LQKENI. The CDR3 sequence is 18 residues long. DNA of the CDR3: TGTGCCAGCTCACCACCGTTGGCAGGGGGCGTAACTAATGAAAAACTGTTTTTT. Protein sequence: CASSPPLAGGVTNEKLFF.

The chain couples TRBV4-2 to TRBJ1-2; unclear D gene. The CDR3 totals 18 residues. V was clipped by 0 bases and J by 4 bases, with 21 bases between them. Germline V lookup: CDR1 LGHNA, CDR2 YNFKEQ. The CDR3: CASSQDPFFEGEGYGYTF. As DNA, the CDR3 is TGTGCCAGCAGCCAAGATCCGTTTTTCGAGGGAGAGGGCTATGGCTACACCTTC.

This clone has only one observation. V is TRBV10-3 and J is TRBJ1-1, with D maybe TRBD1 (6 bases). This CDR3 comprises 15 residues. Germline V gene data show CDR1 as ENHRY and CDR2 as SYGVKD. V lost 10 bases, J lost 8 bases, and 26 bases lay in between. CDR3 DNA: TGTGCCACCCAACCGAACACAGGGCGAACGGAGGAAGCTTTCTTT. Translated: CATQPNTGRTEEAFF.

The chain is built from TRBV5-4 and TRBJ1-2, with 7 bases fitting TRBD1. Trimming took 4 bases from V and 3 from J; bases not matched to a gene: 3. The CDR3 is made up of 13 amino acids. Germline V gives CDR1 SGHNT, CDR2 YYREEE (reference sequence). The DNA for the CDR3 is TGTGCCAGCAGCCTCGGACAGGACTATGGCTACACCTTC. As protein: CASSLGQDYGYTF. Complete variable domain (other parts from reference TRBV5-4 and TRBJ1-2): ETGVTQSPTHLIKTRGQQVTLRCSSQSGHNTVSWYQQALGQGPQFIFQYYREEENGRGNFPPRFSGLQFPNYSSELNVNALELDDSALYLCASSLGQDYGYTFGSGTRLTVV.

CDR3 in DNA: TGTGCCAGCAGTTTAGAGGCCACCTTTTGGGAGCAGTACTTC. Protein: CASSLEATFWEQYF. This sequence joins TRBV28 and TRBJ2-7, with no clear D. Per the germline V gene, CDR1 is MDHEN and CDR2 is SYDVKM. CDR3 length: 14 residues. Trimming took 2 bases from V and 7 from J, leaving 15 bases between them. The full variable domain, its missing parts supplied by reference TRBV28 and TRBJ2-7, is DVKVTQSSRYLVKRTGEKVFLECVQDMDHENMFWYRQDPGLGLRLIYFSYDVKMKEKGDIPEGYSVSREKKERFSLILESASTNQTSMYLCASSLEATFWEQYFGPGTRLTVT.

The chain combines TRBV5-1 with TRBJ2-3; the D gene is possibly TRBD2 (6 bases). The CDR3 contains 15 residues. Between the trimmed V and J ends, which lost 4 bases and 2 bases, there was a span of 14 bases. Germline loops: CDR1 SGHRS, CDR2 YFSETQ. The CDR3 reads CASSLPGLYTDTQYF. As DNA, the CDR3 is TGCGCCAGCAGCCTCCCGGGACTTTACACAGATACGCAGTATTTT.

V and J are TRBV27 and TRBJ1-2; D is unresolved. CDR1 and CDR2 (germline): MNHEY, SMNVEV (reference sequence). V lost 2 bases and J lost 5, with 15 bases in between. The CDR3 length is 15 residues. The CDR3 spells CASSLPLREGYGYTF. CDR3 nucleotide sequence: TGTGCCAGCAGTTTACCCTTGAGGGAGGGATATGGCTACACCTTC.

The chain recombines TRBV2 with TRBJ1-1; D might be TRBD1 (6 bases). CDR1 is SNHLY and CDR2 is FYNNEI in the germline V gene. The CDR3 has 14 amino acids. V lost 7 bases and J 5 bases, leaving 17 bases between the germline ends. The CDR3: CASIPMGGRTEAFF. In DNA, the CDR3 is TGTGCCAGCATCCCGATGGGGGGGCGGACTGAAGCTTTCTTT. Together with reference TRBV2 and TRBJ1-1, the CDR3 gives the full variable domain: EPEVTQTPSHQVTQMGQEVILRCVPISNHLYFYWYRQILGQKVEFLVSFYNNEISEKSEIFDDQFSVERPDGSNFTLKIRSTKLEDSAMYFCASIPMGGRTEAFFGQGTRLTVV.

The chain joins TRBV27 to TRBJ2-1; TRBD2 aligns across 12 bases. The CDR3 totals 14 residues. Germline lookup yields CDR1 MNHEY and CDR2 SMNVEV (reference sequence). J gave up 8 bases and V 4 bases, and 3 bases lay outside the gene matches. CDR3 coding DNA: TGTGCCAGCAGTTGGACTAGCGGGGAGGATGAGCAGTTCTTC. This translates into CASSWTSGEDEQFF.

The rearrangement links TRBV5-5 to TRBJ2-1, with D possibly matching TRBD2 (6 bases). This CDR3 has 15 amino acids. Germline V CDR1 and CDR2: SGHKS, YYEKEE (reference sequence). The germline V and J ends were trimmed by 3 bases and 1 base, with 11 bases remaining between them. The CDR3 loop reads CASSSRGLSYNEQFF. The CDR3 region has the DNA TGTGCCAGCAGCTCGCGGGGTTTATCCTACAATGAGCAGTTCTTC.

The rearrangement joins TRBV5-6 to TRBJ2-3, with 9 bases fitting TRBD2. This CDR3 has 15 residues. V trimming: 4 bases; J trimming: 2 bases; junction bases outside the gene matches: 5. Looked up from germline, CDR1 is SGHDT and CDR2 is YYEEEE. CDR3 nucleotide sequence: TGTGCCAGCAGCGGTTTAGCGGGGGTCACAGATACGCAGTATTTT. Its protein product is CASSGLAGVTDTQYF.

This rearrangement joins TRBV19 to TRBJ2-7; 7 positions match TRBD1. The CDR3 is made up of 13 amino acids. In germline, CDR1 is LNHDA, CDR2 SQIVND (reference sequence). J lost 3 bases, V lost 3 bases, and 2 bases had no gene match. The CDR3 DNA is TGTGCCAGTAGTATTGGGACAGACTACGAGCAGTACTTC. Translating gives CASSIGTDYEQYF. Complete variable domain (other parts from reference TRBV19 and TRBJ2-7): DGGITQSPKYLFRKEGQNVTLSCEQNLNHDAMYWYRQDPGQGLRLIYYSQIVNDFQKGDIAEGYSVSREKKESFPLTVTSAQKNPTAFYLCASSIGTDYEQYFGPGTRLTVT.

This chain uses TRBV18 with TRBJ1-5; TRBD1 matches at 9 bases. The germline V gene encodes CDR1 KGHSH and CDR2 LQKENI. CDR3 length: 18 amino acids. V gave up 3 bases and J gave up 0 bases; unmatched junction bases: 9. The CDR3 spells CASSPSIQGANSNQPQHF. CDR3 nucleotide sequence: TGTGCCAGCTCACCTTCTATACAGGGGGCAAATAGCAATCAGCCCCAGCATTTT.